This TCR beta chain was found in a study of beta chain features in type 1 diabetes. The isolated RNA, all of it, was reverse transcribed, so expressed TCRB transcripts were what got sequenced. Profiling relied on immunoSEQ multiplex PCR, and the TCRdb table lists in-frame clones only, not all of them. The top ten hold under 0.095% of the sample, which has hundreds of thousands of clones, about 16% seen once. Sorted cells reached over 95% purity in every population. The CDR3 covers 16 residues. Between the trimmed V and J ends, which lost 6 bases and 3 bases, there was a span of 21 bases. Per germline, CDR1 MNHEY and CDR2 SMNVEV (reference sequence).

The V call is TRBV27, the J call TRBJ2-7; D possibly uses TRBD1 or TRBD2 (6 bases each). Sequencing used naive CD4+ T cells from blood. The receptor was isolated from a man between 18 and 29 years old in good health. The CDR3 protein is CASSPRKGGHSYEQYF. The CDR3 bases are TGTGCCAGCAGCCCCCGGAAGGGGGGACACAGCTACGAGCAGTACTTC.